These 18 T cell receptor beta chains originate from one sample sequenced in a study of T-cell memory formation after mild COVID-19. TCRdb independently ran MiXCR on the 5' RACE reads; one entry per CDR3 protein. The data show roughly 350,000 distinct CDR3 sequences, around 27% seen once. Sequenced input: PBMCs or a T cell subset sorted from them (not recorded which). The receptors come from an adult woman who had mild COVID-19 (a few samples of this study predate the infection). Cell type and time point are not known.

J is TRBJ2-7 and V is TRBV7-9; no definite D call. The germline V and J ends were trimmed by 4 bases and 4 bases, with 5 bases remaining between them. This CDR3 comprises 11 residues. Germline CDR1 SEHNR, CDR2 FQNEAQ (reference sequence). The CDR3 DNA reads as TGTGCCAGCAGCTGGAATTACGAGCAGTACTTC. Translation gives CASSWNYEQYF.

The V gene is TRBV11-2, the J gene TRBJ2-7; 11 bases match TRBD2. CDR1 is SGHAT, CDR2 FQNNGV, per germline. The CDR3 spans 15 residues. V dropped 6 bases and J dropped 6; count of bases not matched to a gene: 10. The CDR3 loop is CASRAGTSGSGEQYF. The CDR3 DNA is TGTGCCAGCAGGGCCGGGACTAGCGGCTCGGGCGAGCAGTACTTC.

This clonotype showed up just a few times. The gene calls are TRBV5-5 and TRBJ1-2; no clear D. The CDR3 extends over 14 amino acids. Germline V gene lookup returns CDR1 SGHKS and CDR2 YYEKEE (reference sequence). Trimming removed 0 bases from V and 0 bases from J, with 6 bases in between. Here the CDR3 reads CASSLEAANYGYTF. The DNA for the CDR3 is TGTGCCAGCAGCTTGGAGGCAGCTAACTATGGCTACACCTTC.

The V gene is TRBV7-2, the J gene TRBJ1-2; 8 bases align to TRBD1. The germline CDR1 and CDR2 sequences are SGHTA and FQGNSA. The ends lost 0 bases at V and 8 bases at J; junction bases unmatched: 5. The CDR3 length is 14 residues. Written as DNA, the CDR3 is TGTGCCAGCAGCTTAGCAGACAGGGGCGGCGGCTACACCTTC. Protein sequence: CASSLADRGGGYTF.

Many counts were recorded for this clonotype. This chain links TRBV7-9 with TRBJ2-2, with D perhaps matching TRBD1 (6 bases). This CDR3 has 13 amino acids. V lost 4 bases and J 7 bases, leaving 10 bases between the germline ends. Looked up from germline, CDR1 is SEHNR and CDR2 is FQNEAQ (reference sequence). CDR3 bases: TGTGCCAGCAGCTCACAGGGTTACGGGGAGCTGTTTTTT. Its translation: CASSSQGYGELFF.

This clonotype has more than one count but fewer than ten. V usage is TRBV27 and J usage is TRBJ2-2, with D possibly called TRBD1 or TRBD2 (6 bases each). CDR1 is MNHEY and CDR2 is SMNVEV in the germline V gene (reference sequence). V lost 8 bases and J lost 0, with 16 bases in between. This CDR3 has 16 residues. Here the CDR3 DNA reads TGTGCCAGCTGTCCGAGGGGGGAGGCGAACACCGGGGAGCTGTTTTTT. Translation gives CASCPRGEANTGELFF.

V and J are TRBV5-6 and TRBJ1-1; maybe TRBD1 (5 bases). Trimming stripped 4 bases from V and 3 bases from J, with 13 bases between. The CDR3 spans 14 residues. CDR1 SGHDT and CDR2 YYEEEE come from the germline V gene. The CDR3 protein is CASSLLAGDTEAFF. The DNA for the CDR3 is TGTGCCAGCAGCCTCCTGGCGGGGGACACTGAAGCTTTCTTT.

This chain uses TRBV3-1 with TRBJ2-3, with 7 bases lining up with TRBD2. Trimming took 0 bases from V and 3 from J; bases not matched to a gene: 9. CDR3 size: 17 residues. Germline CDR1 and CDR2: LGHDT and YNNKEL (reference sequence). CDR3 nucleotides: TGTGCCAGCAGCCAAGATCCCGCCGGGGGAGGGACAGATACGCAGTATTTT. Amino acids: CASSQDPAGGGTDTQYF.

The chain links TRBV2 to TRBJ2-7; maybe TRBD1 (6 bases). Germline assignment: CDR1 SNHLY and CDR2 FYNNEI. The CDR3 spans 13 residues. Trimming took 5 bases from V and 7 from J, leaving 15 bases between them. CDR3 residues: CASSLGWGLEQYF. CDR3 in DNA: TGTGCCAGCAGTTTAGGGTGGGGGCTAGAGCAGTACTTC.

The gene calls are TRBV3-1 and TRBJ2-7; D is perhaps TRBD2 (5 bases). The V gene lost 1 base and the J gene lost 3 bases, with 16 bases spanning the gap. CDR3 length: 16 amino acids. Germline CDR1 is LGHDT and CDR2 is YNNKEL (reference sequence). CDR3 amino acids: CASSQASSTAYYEQYF. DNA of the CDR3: TGTGCCAGCAGCCAAGCATCTAGCACCGCTTACTACGAGCAGTACTTC.

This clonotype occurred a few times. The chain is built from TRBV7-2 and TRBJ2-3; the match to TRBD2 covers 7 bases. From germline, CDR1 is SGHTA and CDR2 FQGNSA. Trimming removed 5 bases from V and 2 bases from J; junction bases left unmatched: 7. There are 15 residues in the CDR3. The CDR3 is CASSPSGTPTDTQYF. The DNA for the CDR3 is TGTGCCAGCAGCCCTAGCGGCACCCCCACAGATACGCAGTATTTT.

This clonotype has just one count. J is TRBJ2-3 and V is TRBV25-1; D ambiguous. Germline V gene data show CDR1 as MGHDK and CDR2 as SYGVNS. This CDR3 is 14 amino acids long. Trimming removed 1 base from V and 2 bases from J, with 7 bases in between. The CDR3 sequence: CASSESAATDTQYF. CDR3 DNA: TGTGCCAGCAGTGAATCGGCAGCCACAGATACGCAGTATTTT.

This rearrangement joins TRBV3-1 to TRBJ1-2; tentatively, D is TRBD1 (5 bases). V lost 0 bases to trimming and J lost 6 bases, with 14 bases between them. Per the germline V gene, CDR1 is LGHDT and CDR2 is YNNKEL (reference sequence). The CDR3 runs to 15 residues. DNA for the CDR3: TGTGCCAGCAGCCAAGAGGCCGGGACTGTACATGGCTACACCTTC. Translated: CASSQEAGTVHGYTF.

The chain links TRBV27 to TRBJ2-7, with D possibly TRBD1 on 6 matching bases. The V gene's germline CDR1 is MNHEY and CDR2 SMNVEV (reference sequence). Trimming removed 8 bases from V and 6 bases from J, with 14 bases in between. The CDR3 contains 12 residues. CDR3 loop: CASGNTGFEQYF. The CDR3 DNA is TGTGCCAGCGGAAATACAGGGTTCGAGCAGTACTTC.

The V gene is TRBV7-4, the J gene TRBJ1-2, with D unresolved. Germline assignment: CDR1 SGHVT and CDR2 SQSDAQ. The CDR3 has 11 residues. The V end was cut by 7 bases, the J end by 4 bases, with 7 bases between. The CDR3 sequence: CASNLAYGYTF. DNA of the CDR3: TGTGCCAGCAACCTGGCCTATGGCTACACCTTC.

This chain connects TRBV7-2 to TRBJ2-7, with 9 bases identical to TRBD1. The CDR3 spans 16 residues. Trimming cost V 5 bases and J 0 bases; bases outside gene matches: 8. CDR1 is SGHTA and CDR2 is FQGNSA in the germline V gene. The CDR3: CASSLMTGGLSYEQYF. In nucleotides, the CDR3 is TGTGCCAGCAGCCTTATGACAGGGGGTCTCTCCTACGAGCAGTACTTC. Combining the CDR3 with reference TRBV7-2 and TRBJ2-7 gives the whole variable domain GAGVSQSPSNKVTEKGKDVELRCDPISGHTALYWYRQSLGQGLEFLIYFQGNSAPDKSGLPSDRFSAERTGGSVSTLTIQRTQQEDSAVYLCASSLMTGGLSYEQYFGPGTRLTVT.

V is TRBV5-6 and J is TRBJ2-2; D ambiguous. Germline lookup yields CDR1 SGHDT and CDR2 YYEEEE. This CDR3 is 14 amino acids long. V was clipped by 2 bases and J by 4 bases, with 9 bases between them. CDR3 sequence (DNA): TGTGCCAGCAGCTTACCCCTGTTCACCGGGGAGCTGTTTTTT. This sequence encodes CASSLPLFTGELFF.

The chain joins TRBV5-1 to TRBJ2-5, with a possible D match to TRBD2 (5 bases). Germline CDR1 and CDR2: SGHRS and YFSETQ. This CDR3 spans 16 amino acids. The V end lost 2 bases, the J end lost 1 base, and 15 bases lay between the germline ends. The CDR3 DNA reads TGCGCCAGCAGCTTCCTTGGAGCCGGGGTCCAAGAGACCCAGTACTTC. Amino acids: CASSFLGAGVQETQYF.